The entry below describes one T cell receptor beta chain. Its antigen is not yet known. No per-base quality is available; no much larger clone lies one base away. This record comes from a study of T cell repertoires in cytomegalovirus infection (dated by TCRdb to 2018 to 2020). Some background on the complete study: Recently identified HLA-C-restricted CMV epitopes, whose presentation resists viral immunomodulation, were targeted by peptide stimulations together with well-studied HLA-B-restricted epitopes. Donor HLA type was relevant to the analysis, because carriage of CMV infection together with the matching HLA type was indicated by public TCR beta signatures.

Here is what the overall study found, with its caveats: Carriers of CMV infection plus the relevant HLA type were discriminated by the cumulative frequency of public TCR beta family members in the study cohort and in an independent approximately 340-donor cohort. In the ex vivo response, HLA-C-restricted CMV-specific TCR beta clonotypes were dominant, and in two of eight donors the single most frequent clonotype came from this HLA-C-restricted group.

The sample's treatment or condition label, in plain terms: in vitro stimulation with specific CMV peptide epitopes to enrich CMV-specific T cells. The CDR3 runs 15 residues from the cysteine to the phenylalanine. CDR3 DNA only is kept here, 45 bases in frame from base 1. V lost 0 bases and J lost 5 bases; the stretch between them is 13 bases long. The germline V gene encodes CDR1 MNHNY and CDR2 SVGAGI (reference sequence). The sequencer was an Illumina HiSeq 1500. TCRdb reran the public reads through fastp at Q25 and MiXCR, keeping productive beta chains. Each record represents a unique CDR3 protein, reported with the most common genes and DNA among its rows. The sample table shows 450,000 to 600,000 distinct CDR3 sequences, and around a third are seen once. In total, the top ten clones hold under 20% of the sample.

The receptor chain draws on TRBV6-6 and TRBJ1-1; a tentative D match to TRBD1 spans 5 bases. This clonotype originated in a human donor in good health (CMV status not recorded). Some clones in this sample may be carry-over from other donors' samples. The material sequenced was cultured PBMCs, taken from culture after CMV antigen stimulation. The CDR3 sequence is CASSYSFAGGTEAFF. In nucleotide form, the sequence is TGTGCCAGCAGTTACTCGTTTGCGGGGGGGACTGAAGCTTTCTTT.